This T cell receptor (beta chain) was identified in a study of CD8 T cells in Susac syndrome. The authors reverse transcribed roughly 0.45 to 1 ug RNA with random hexamers. Amplification of TCR beta CDR3 across 54 Vbeta and 13 Jbeta was performed with immunoSEQ multiplex PCR. TCRdb ran MiXCR on the immunoSEQ multiplex PCR reads and lists one entry per CDR3 protein. The top ten clones hold roughly 0.11% of a sample with roughly 130,000 distinct CDR3 sequences, more than 90% of them seen once. Germline CDR1 and CDR2: SGHRS and YFSETQ. The CDR3 runs 9 residues. Deletions cut 10 bases from V and 3 bases from J, with 5 bases between. Controls were healthy donors chosen to match patients in age and sex. It was negative isolation that provided the CD8+ and CD4+ T cells, whereas TEMRA cells were enriched by FACS.

V is TRBV5-1 and J is TRBJ2-7; D is undetermined. This sequence was found in a human donor in good health. The sequenced sample consisted of CD4+ T cells from PBMCs. This CDR3 is CAGSYEQYF. In DNA form, the CDR3 reads TGCGCCGGTAGCTACGAGCAGTACTTC.